Here is one TCR beta chain with its context. Its antigen is currently unknown. The data belong to a study of T cell repertoires in cytomegalovirus infection. Each CDR3 protein gets one entry after TCRdb re-called the reads with MiXCR. The table lists hundreds of thousands of distinct CDR3 sequences, roughly 36% of them singletons, with about 20% in the top ten. From germline, CDR1 is DFQATT and CDR2 SNEGSKA (reference sequence). The ends lost 3 bases at V and 4 bases at J; junction bases unmatched: 6. This CDR3 has 14 amino acids. The sample here was cultured PBMCs, taken from culture after CMV antigen stimulation. This sequence was found in a human donor in good health (CMV status not recorded). Some clones in this sample may be carry-over from other donors' samples. The chain has TRBV20-1 and TRBJ1-5, with 7 bases lining up with TRBD1. CDR3 sequence reads: CSARKGQSNQPQHF. CDR3 nucleotide sequence: TGCAGTGCTAGGAAGGGACAGTCAAATCAGCCCCAGCATTTT.